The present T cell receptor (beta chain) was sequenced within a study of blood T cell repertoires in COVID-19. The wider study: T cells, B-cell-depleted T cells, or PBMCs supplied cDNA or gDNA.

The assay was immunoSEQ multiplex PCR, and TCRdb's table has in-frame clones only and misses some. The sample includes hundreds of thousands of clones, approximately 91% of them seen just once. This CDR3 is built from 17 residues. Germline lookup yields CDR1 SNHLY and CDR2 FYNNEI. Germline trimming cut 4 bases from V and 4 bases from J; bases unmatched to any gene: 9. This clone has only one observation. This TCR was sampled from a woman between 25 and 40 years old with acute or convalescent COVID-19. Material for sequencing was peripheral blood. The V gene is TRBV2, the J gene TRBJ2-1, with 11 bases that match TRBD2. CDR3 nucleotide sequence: TGTGCCAGCAGTGCTACTAGCGGGAGAGCACTATACAATGAGCAGTTCTTC. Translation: CASSATSGRALYNEQFF. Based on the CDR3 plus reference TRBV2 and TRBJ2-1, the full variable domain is EPEVTQTPSHQVTQMGQEVILRCVPISNHLYFYWYRQILGQKVEFLVSFYNNEISEKSEIFDDQFSVERPDGSNFTLKIRSTKLEDSAMYFCASSATSGRALYNEQFFGPGTRLTVL.